This section outlines one T cell receptor beta chain sequence together with its context. This sample was taken from a study of blood T cell repertoires in COVID-19. Background on the study: Sites across the United States, Italy and Spain contributed samples from acute and convalescent COVID-19. T cells, B-cell-depleted T cells, or PBMCs supplied cDNA or gDNA.

In the authors' workflow: Amplification of reference gene primers was used by the study to estimate nucleated cell counts. The assay was immunoSEQ multiplex PCR, and TCRdb's table has in-frame clones only and misses some. The D gene and trimming were derived from the DNA, and the V and J assignments and clone size from that table. Of about 120,000 clones in the sample, 65% to 85% were seen once. The CDR3 totals 16 residues. V dropped 5 bases and J dropped 8; count of bases not matched to a gene: 9. Looked up from germline, CDR1 is SGHTA and CDR2 is FQGNSA. The sequence was obtained from an older man with acute or convalescent COVID-19. The chain uses TRBV7-2 and TRBJ1-6; 10 bases fit TRBD1. The specimen sequenced was peripheral blood. CDR3: CASSPTGTGVYSPLHF. The CDR3 region has the DNA TGTGCCAGCAGCCCTACTGGGACAGGGGTTTATTCACCCCTCCACTTT.